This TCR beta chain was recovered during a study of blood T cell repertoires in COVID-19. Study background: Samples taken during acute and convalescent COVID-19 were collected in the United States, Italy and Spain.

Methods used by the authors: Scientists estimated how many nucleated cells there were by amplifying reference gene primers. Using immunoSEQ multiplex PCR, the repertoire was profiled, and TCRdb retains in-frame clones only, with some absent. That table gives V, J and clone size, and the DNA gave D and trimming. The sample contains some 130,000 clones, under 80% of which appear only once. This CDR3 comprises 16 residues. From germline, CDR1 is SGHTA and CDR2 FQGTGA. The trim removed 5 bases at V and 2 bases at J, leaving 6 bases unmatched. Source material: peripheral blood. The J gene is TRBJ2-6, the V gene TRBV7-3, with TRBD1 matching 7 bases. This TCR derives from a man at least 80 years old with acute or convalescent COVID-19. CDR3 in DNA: TGTGCCAGCAGCACACTAGGGACAGCTGGGGCCAACGTCCTGACTTTC. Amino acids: CASSTLGTAGANVLTF. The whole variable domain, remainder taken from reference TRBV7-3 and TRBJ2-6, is GAGVSQTPSNKVTEKGKYVELRCDPISGHTALYWYRQSLGQGPEFLIYFQGTGAADDSGLPNDRFFAVRPEGSVSTLKIQRTERGDSAVYLCASSTLGTAGANVLTFGAGSRLTVL.